These 3 T cell receptor beta chains share one sample of origin, sequenced in a study of blood T cell repertoires in COVID-19. Sequenced by immunoSEQ multiplex PCR; TCRdb stores in-frame clones only, minus some. Found here are around 120,000 clones, less than 80% of them singletons; the top ten hold about 2.5%. The sequencing sample was made of peripheral blood. These receptors all come from a man in his fifties or sixties with acute or convalescent COVID-19.

J is TRBJ2-1 and V is TRBV7-9; 7 bases align to TRBD2. Germline lookup yields CDR1 SEHNR and CDR2 FQNEAQ (reference sequence). V lost 0 bases and J lost 4; bases outside the gene matches: 9. The CDR3 is made up of 17 amino acids. CDR3 coding DNA: TGTGCCAGCAGCTTAGCCCCCTGGGGGGGTGGTTACAATGAGCAGTTCTTC. Translating gives CASSLAPWGGGYNEQFF.

The V call is TRBV3-1 (or the pseudogene TRBV3-2), the J call TRBJ1-5; D uncertain. The CDR3 loop spans 11 amino acids. Germline V gives CDR1 LGHDT, CDR2 YNNKEL (reference sequence). Trimming took off 8 bases at V and 11 bases at J, with 13 bases between the two ends. In DNA, the CDR3 is TGTGCCAGCCCCACCAGAAAGTCCCAGCATTTT. The encoded protein is CASPTRKSQHF.

The rearrangement links TRBV29-1 to TRBJ1-2; a weak D match, TRBD1 (5 bases). The V gene lost 2 bases and the J gene lost 0 bases, with 7 bases spanning the gap. The CDR3 runs to 13 residues. CDR1 and CDR2 from the germline V gene are SQVTM and ANQGSEA. In nucleotides, the CDR3 is TGCAGCGTTGAACGGGGGGCTAACTATGGCTACACCTTC. This sequence encodes CSVERGANYGYTF. The variable domain in full, with the rest retrieved from reference TRBV29-1 and TRBJ1-2, is SAVISQKPSRDICQRGTSLTIQCQVDSQVTMMFWYRQQPGQSLTLIATANQGSEATYESGFVIDKFPISRPNLTFSTLTVSNMSPEDSSIYLCSVERGANYGYTFGSGTRLTVV.